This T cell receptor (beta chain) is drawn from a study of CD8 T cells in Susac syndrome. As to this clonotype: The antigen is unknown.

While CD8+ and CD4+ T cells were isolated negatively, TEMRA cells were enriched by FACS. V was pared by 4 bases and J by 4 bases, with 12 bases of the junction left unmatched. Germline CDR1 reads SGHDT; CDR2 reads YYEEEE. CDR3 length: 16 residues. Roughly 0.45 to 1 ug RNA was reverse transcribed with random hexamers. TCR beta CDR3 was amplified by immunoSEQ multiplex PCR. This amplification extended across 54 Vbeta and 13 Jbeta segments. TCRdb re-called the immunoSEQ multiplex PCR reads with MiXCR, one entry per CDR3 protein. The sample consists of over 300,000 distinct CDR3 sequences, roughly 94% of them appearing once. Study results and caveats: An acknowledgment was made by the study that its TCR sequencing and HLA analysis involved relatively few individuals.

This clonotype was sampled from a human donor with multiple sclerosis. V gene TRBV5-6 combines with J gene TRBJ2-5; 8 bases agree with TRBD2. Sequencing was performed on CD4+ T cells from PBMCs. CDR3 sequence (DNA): TGTGCCAGCAGCCGTAGCGGGACACGCGCCCGAGAGACCCAGTACTTC. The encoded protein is CASSRSGTRARETQYF.